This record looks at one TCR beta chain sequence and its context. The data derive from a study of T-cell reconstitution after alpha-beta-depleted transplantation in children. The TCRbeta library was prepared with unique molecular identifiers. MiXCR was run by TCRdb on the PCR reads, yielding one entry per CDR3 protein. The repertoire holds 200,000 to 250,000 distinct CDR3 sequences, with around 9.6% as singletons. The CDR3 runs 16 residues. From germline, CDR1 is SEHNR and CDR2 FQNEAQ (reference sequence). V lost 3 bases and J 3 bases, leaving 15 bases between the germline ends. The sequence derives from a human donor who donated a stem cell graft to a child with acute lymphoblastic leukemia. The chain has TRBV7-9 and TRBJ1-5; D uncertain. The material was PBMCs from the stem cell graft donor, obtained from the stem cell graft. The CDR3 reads CASSLGFGDLNQPQHF. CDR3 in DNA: TGTGCCAGCAGCTTGGGTTTTGGCGATCTCAATCAGCCCCAGCATTTT.